This TCR beta chain was sequenced in a study of shared clonotypes between healthy human individuals. Study-level findings and limits: A generally larger estimated richness was seen in naive subsets than in memory subsets. Sampling included only blood; tissue repertoires likely differ.

Produced via immunoSEQ multiplex PCR; TCRdb's table is partial and in-frame only. The sample records over a million clones, roughly 96% being singletons. Concerning this clone itself: What it binds is unknown.

Per the germline V gene, CDR1 is SGHRS and CDR2 is YFSETQ. CDR3 size: 16 residues. V lost 4 bases and J 7 bases, leaving 20 bases between the germline ends. Source material: naive CD4+ T cells sorted from blood. Specified subset: CD45RA+ positively selected. J is TRBJ1-4 and V is TRBV5-1; no firm D call. The sequence was obtained from a man aged 25-40 years in good health. The CDR3 sequence: CASSLQGPPSSEKLFF. In DNA, the CDR3 is TGCGCCAGCAGCCTCCAAGGACCGCCCAGTTCTGAAAAACTGTTTTTT.